This T cell receptor (beta chain) was documented in a study of blood T cell repertoires in COVID-19. Study as a whole: Spain, Italy and the United States supplied samples that represented acute and convalescent COVID-19. T cells, B-cell-depleted T cells, or PBMCs supplied cDNA or gDNA.

The authors' processing: Reference gene primer amplification gave estimated nucleated cell counts. The data were produced by immunoSEQ multiplex PCR, yet TCRdb's version contains in-frame clones alone and is incomplete. D and trimming were read from the DNA, whereas the V and J calls and clone size are those reported in that table. The sample consists of 230,000 or so clones, about 80% of them appearing once. Germline V gene sequence: CDR1 MNHEY, CDR2 SVGEGT. The length of the CDR3 is 14 residues. The V gene end was trimmed by 6 bases and the J gene end by 7 bases; junction bases not matched to a gene: 7.

The TCR was taken from a man aged 50-60 years with active or convalescent COVID-19. The sequenced material came from peripheral blood. The rearrangement links TRBV6-2 or TRBV6-3 to TRBJ1-5; 9 bases are a match to TRBD1. The CDR3: CASSQGQGSQPQHF. The CDR3 bases are TGTGCCAGCAGCCAAGGACAGGGGAGCCAGCCCCAGCATTTT.